This T cell receptor (beta chain) was obtained from a study of T cell changes during pregnancy in multiple sclerosis. Method: immunoSEQ multiplex PCR; TCRdb's copy keeps in-frame clones and lacks some. This table holds roughly 64,000 clones, around nine tenths found once. The sequence was collected from a female donor with multiple sclerosis, enrolled in a pregnancy study. Sequences were derived from peripheral blood, sampled in the second trimester of pregnancy.

In DNA, the CDR3 is TGTGCCAGCAGAACCCCTACAGGGGAAGCTTTCTTT. This gives the protein CASRTPTGEAFF. The chain is built from TRBV27 and TRBJ1-1, with a possible D match to TRBD1 (6 bases). Germline CDR1 is MNHEY and CDR2 is SMNVEV (reference sequence). The CDR3 spans 12 residues. The V gene lost 6 bases and the J gene lost 8 bases, with 13 bases spanning the gap.